This entry lists 9 T cell receptor beta chains sequenced from one sample in a study of blood T cells in healthy people across ages. A sample-barcoded 5' primer and a J-beta primer mix were used in a second PCR of roughly 7 to 12 cycles. TCRdb called the 5' RACE reads again in MiXCR, with one record for every CDR3 protein. The table includes 1,300,000 or so distinct CDR3 sequences, roughly 59% detected once. The sample was blood. Source of these receptors: a man between 18 and 29 years old in good health.

The V call is TRBV15, the J call TRBJ1-2, with 7 bases identical to TRBD1. This CDR3 spans 16 amino acids. J was trimmed by 0 bases and V by 5 bases; bases with no gene match: 9. Per germline, CDR1 LNHNV and CDR2 YYDKDF (reference sequence). CDR3 sequence reads: CATSRDRSQANYGYTF. DNA for the CDR3: TGTGCCACCAGCCGGGACAGATCCCAAGCTAACTATGGCTACACCTTC.

The CDR3 DNA reads TGTGCCGTAGGAGAGACCCAGTACTTC. Protein sequence: CAVGETQYF. The chain recombines TRBV2 with TRBJ2-5; D ambiguous. This CDR3 comprises 9 residues. The V gene's germline CDR1 is SNHLY and CDR2 FYNNEI. Trimming took off 11 bases at V and 4 bases at J, with 5 bases between the two ends.

The V gene is TRBV29-1, the J gene TRBJ2-1, with D possibly matching TRBD1 (6 bases). The V gene's germline CDR1 is SQVTM and CDR2 ANQGSEA. The CDR3 has 12 amino acids. V lost 7 bases, J lost 4 bases, and 11 bases lay in between. The DNA for the CDR3 is TGCAGCGACCGACAGGAGTACAATGAGCAGTTCTTC. This codes for CSDRQEYNEQFF.

This clonotype was found a few times. The chain has TRBV29-1 and TRBJ2-5; 9 bases map to TRBD1. The germline V gene encodes CDR1 SQVTM and CDR2 ANQGSEA. The V segment lost 3 bases and the J segment 5 bases; nucleotides outside the gene matches: 7. There are 14 residues in the CDR3. The CDR3 protein is CSVDSIGQGETQYF. The CDR3 DNA follows: TGCAGCGTTGATTCTATTGGACAGGGGGAGACCCAGTACTTC.

As to this clonotype: A much larger clone is a single base away; this may be a read error. The chain joins TRBV24-1 to TRBJ2-3; a weak D match, TRBD1 (5 bases). Per the germline V gene, CDR1 is KGHDR and CDR2 is SFDVKD. The CDR3 contains 13 residues. CDR3 nucleotides: TGTGCCACCGAGACAGATGCAACAGATACGCGGTATTTT. It specifies CATETDATDTRYF.

The genes are TRBV6-1 and TRBJ1-2, with D possibly matching TRBD1 (5 bases). Trimming pared 6 bases from V and 0 bases from J, leaving 11 bases between. The germline V gene encodes CDR1 MNHNS and CDR2 SASEGT. This CDR3 contains 14 residues. The CDR3 DNA sequence: TGTGCCAGCAGCGGGACGGCTGCTAACTATGGCTACACCTTC. It encodes CASSGTAANYGYTF.

This chain connects TRBV25-1 to TRBJ1-1; 7 nucleotides align to TRBD1. There are 14 residues in the CDR3. V dropped 3 bases and J dropped 2; count of bases not matched to a gene: 3. The V gene's germline CDR1 is MGHDK and CDR2 SYGVNS. The CDR3 nucleotides read TGTGCCAGCAGTGACAGGGGGACAAACACTGAAGCTTTCTTT. It specifies CASSDRGTNTEAFF.

This clonotype was counted only a few times. The V call is TRBV27, the J call TRBJ1-4, with D unclear. Per the germline V gene, CDR1 is MNHEY and CDR2 is SMNVEV (reference sequence). This CDR3 region has 14 residues. V lost 4 bases and J lost 8, with 14 bases in between. DNA for the CDR3: TGTGCCAGCAGTTCCCGACCCAGGCAGGAAAAACTGTTTTTT. Translating gives CASSSRPRQEKLFF.

This chain uses TRBV12-3 or TRBV12-4 with TRBJ2-7; 8 bases map to TRBD2. Unmatched junction bases numbered 17, after V lost 6 bases and J lost 7 bases. This CDR3 spans 16 amino acids. Here the CDR3 DNA reads TGTGCCAGCAGCCGTTCCGGGACTAGGGAGAACAATGAGCAGTACTTC. Its protein product is CASSRSGTRENNEQYF.